Each of the 24 T cell receptor beta chains below was sequenced from the same sample in a study of blood T cell repertoires in COVID-19. The method was immunoSEQ multiplex PCR; TCRdb's version includes in-frame clones alone and lacks a portion of them. This table has about 140,000 clones, about nine tenths appearing once. Material: peripheral blood. These receptors were obtained from a man over 45 with active or convalescent COVID-19.

The V call is TRBV5-1, the J call TRBJ2-1; 12 nucleotides match TRBD2. CDR1 and CDR2 (germline): SGHRS, YFSETQ. This CDR3 is 17 amino acids long. Trimming removed 0 bases from V and 8 bases from J; junction bases left unmatched: 9. The CDR3 DNA reads as TGCGCCAGCAGCTTGGCGCTAGCGGGAGGGCGTGGTGATGAGCAGTTCTTC. Its protein is CASSLALAGGRGDEQFF.

The chain couples TRBV5-3 to TRBJ2-1, with 9 bases matching TRBD2. TRBV5-3 is assigned to the ORF class and has an uncertain function. The CDR3 has 17 amino acids. With V trimmed by 0 bases and J by 3 bases, 7 bases remained unmatched. CDR3 protein: CARSLAPLAGFYNEQFF. Written as DNA, the CDR3 is TGTGCCAGAAGCTTGGCCCCCCTAGCGGGATTCTACAATGAGCAGTTCTTC.

The V gene is TRBV4-1, the J gene TRBJ1-1, with D uncertain. The V end was cut by 0 bases, the J end by 0 bases, with 11 bases between. Germline V gives CDR1 MGHRA, CDR2 YSYEKL. CDR3 length: 16 residues. The CDR3 coding sequence is TGCGCCAGCAGCCAAGACGTGGGCCCCGTGAACACTGAAGCTTTCTTT. Protein product: CASSQDVGPVNTEAFF.

The rearrangement joins TRBV10-1 to TRBJ1-2; 8 nucleotides match TRBD1. Germline CDR1 is WNHNN and CDR2 is SYGVQD (reference sequence). The CDR3 contains 14 residues. Trimming took 6 bases from V and 2 from J; bases not matched to a gene: 5. CDR3 bases: TGCGCCAGCAGAAGCCGGGACAGGAACTATGGCTACACCTTC. It translates to CASRSRDRNYGYTF.

This chain joins TRBV7-2 and TRBJ1-4; a weak D match, TRBD1 (5 bases). This CDR3 comprises 13 residues. Trimming removed 5 bases from V and 8 bases from J, with 12 bases in between. The germline V gene has CDR1 SGHTA and CDR2 FQGNSA. CDR3 nucleotides: TGTGCCAGCAGCACAGGCCCAGGAGAAAAACTGTTTTTT. Its protein product is CASSTGPGEKLFF.

V usage is TRBV29-1 and J usage is TRBJ2-5; 9 nucleotides align to TRBD2. CDR1 is SQVTM, CDR2 ANQGSEA, per germline. The length of the CDR3 is 14 residues. Trimming took 7 bases from V and 9 from J; bases not matched to a gene: 15. Written as DNA, the CDR3 is TGCAGCGGTGTAGCGACTAGCGGCCCGGGGGCCCAGTACTTC. Protein sequence: CSGVATSGPGAQYF.

The chain has TRBV4-2 and TRBJ2-1; no firm D call. From germline, CDR1 is LGHNA and CDR2 YNFKEQ. This CDR3 has 15 residues. Between the trimmed V and J ends, which lost 0 bases and 0 bases, there was a span of 6 bases. The CDR3 DNA reads TGTGCCAGCAGCCAAGATGGTAGCTCCTACAATGAGCAGTTCTTC. Translation: CASSQDGSSYNEQFF.

The J gene is TRBJ2-1, the V gene TRBV4-1, with D tentatively TRBD2 (6 bases). Trimming removed 0 bases at V and 4 bases at J, with 22 bases between. CDR1 and CDR2 (germline): MGHRA, YSYEKL. CDR3 length: 19 amino acids. CDR3 sequence reads: CASSQDPIAGLQGYNEQFF. The DNA for the CDR3 is TGCGCCAGCAGCCAAGATCCGATAGCCGGACTACAAGGGTACAATGAGCAGTTCTTC.

The rearrangement joins TRBV28 to TRBJ1-1; tentatively, D is TRBD1 (6 bases). Trimming took off 2 bases at V and 7 bases at J, with 11 bases between the two ends. The V gene's germline CDR1 is MDHEN and CDR2 SYDVKM. This CDR3 contains 13 residues. In DNA form, the CDR3 reads TGTGCCAGCAGTTTACGCCAACAGGGTGAAGCTTTCTTT. Protein sequence: CASSLRQQGEAFF.

This clone has a handful of counts. This rearrangement joins TRBV7-3 to TRBJ2-5, with D possibly TRBD2 on 6 matching bases. This CDR3 spans 13 amino acids. Germline V gene sequence: CDR1 SGHTA, CDR2 FQGTGA. The V and J ends lost 5 bases and 4 bases respectively, with 11 bases between them. The CDR3 nucleotides are TGTGCCAGCAGCGCTGGGACTCTAGAGACCCAGTACTTC. This encodes CASSAGTLETQYF.

DNA of the CDR3: TGTGCCAGCTCCCTCAGTGAGGGCTACAATGAGCAGTTCTTC. This codes for CASSLSEGYNEQFF. This chain links TRBV18 with TRBJ2-1; tentative D call: TRBD2 (5 bases). Germline V gene lookup returns CDR1 KGHSH and CDR2 LQKENI. The CDR3 length is 14 residues. V lost 6 bases and J 3 bases, leaving 12 bases between the germline ends.

The chain recombines TRBV19 with TRBJ2-7; 9 bases align to TRBD2. CDR3 length: 15 residues. Germline CDR1 reads LNHDA; CDR2 reads SQIVND (reference sequence). V lost 4 bases and J lost 2; bases outside the gene matches: 6. The CDR3 sequence is CASSRRLAETYEQYF. The DNA for the CDR3 is TGTGCCAGTAGTAGGAGACTAGCGGAGACCTACGAGCAGTACTTC.

The chain combines TRBV5-6 with TRBJ2-3; D uncertain. V lost 2 bases and J 3 bases, leaving 7 bases between the germline ends. The CDR3 runs 13 residues. Germline CDR1 is SGHDT and CDR2 is YYEEEE. CDR3 in amino acids: CASSLRETDTQYF. The CDR3 DNA is TGTGCCAGCAGCTTACGTGAGACAGATACGCAGTATTTT.

The chain couples TRBV2 to TRBJ1-5; 7 bases are shared with TRBD1. The CDR3 sequence is 15 residues long. Germline V lookup: CDR1 SNHLY, CDR2 FYNNEI. V was pared by 6 bases and J by 2 bases, with 7 bases of the junction left unmatched. The CDR3 DNA reads TGTGCCAGCAGGGGACAGTCGGTGCGCAATCAGCCCCAGCATTTT. Its translation is CASRGQSVRNQPQHF.

This clone was counted a few times. J is TRBJ2-7 and V is TRBV7-2; weak D call: TRBD1 (6 bases). Germline loops: CDR1 SGHTA, CDR2 FQGNSA. Deletions cut 0 bases from V and 4 bases from J, with 10 bases between. CDR3 size: 14 residues. For the CDR3, the DNA is TGTGCCAGCAGCTTAGCGGCCGACAGGTACGAGCAGTACTTC. Protein: CASSLAADRYEQYF.

This clone has a handful of counts. V gene TRBV19 combines with J gene TRBJ1-2; no clear D. This CDR3 region has 15 residues. Germline CDR1 LNHDA, CDR2 SQIVND (reference sequence). V was shortened by 5 bases and J by 7 bases, with 20 bases between the two germline ends. The DNA for the CDR3 is TGTGCCAGTAGTTTTAAAACGGGCCGCGGGAGTGGCTACACCTTC. Amino acid sequence: CASSFKTGRGSGYTF.

The chain joins TRBV30 to TRBJ2-7, with D perhaps TRBD2 (6 bases). Trimming took 2 bases from V and 7 from J, leaving 24 bases between them. The CDR3 has 16 amino acids. The germline CDR1 and CDR2 sequences are GTSNPN and SVGIG (reference sequence). The CDR3 sequence: CAWSPPDGSLLREQYF. CDR3 in DNA: TGTGCCTGGAGTCCCCCGGACGGGAGCCTCTTAAGGGAGCAGTACTTC.

The chain employs TRBV10-3 and TRBJ2-1, with 7 positions matching TRBD1. With 4 bases clipped from V and 5 bases from J, the junction kept 8 bases outside the gene matches. The germline V gene encodes CDR1 ENHRY and CDR2 SYGVKD. This CDR3 has 15 residues. CDR3 nucleotide sequence: TGTGCCATCAGTGCGCTTCCGGGACAGAACAATGAGCAGTTCTTC. Residues: CAISALPGQNNEQFF.

V is TRBV6-2 or TRBV6-3 and J is TRBJ1-2; 8 nucleotides align to TRBD1. The CDR3 spans 16 residues. The V gene end was trimmed by 5 bases and the J gene end by 7 bases; junction bases not matched to a gene: 15. Per the germline V gene, CDR1 is MNHEY and CDR2 is SVGEGT. The CDR3: CASSDPLFQGARGYTF. The CDR3 nucleotides read TGTGCCAGCAGTGACCCTCTCTTCCAGGGGGCGCGTGGCTACACCTTC.

This rearrangement joins TRBV24-1 to TRBJ1-2; TRBD1 agrees at 7 bases. Germline V gene sequence: CDR1 KGHDR, CDR2 SFDVKD. CDR3 size: 14 residues. V shed 3 bases, J shed 4 bases, and the junction held 4 bases outside the gene matches. DNA of the CDR3: TGTGCCACCAGTGATGGGAGACAGGGCTATGGCTACACCTTC. Translated: CATSDGRQGYGYTF.

This clone was seen just once. V usage is TRBV7-8 and J usage is TRBJ2-2, with TRBD1 matching over 7 bases. The trim removed 0 bases at V and 6 bases at J, leaving 1 base unmatched. The CDR3 has 14 residues. Germline V gives CDR1 SGHVS, CDR2 FQNEAQ. Here the CDR3 reads CASSLATGAGELFF. DNA of the CDR3: TGTGCCAGCAGCTTAGCAACAGGGGCCGGGGAGCTGTTTTTT.

This chain connects TRBV7-9 to TRBJ2-2, with TRBD2 identical over 10 bases. After removal of 2 bases from V and 7 bases from J, the junction contained 10 bases not matched to a gene. CDR3 size: 17 residues. The germline CDR1 and CDR2 sequences are SEHNR and FQNEAQ (reference sequence). The DNA for the CDR3 is TGTGCCAGCAGCTTATCGATCAGCGGGAGGGCCGGCGGGGAGCTGTTTTTT. Its protein is CASSLSISGRAGGELFF.

In this sample, this clone turned up once. In DNA form, the CDR3 reads TGTGCCAGCTCACCGGTAGCGGGGAACACCGGGGAGCTGTTTTTT. This translates into CASSPVAGNTGELFF. The chain is built from TRBV18 and TRBJ2-2, with 7 bases aligning to TRBD2. Per the germline V gene, CDR1 is KGHSH and CDR2 is LQKENI. With 3 bases clipped from V and 1 base from J, the junction kept 2 bases outside the gene matches. The CDR3 contains 15 residues.

Only one count was recorded for this clone. DNA of the CDR3: TGCGCCAGCAGCTGGACTAGCGGGAGGAGGTCAGATACGCAGTATTTT. This sequence encodes CASSWTSGRRSDTQYF. V and J are TRBV5-1 and TRBJ2-3; 14 nucleotides align to TRBD2. V lost 3 bases, J lost 4 bases, and 4 bases stayed unmatched. CDR3 length: 16 amino acids. Germline CDR1 SGHRS, CDR2 YFSETQ.